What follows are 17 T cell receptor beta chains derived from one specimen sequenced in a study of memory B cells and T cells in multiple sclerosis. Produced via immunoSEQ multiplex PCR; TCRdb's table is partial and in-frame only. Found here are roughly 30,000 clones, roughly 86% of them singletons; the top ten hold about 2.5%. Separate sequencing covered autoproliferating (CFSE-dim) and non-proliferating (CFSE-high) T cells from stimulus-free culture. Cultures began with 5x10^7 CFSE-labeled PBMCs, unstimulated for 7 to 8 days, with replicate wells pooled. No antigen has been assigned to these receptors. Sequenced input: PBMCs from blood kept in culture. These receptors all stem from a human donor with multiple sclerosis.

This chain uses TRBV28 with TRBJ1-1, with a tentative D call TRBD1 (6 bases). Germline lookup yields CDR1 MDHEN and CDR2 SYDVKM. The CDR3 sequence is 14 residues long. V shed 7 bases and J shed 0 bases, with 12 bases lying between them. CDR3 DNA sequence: TGTGCCAGCACCGCGACAGGTTTGAACACTGAAGCTTTCTTT. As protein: CASTATGLNTEAFF.

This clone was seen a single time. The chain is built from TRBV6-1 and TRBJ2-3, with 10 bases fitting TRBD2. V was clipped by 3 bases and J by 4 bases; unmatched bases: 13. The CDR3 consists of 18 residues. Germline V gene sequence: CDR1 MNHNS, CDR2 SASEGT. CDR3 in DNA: TGTGCCAGCAGTGAGACCGCGGGCGCTAGCGGGAGTCCAGATACGCAGTATTTT. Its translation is CASSETAGASGSPDTQYF.

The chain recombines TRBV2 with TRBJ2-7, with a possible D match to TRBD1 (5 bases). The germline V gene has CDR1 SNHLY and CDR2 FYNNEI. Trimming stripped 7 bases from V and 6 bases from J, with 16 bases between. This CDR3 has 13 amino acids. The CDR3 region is CASKSFRAGEQYF. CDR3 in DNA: TGTGCCAGCAAGTCTTTCAGGGCCGGCGAGCAGTACTTC.

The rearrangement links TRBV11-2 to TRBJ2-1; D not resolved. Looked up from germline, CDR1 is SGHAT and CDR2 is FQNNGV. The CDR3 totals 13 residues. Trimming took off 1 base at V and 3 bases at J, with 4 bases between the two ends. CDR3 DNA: TGTGCCAGCAGCTTAGTACTCTACAATGAGCAGTTCTTC. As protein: CASSLVLYNEQFF.

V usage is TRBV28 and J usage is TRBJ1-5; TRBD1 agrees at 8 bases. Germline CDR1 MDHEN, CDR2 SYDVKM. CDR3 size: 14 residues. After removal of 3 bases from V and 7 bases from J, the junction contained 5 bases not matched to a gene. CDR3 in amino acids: CASSFQGAVQPQHF. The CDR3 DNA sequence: TGTGCCAGCAGTTTCCAGGGGGCGGTGCAGCCCCAGCATTTT.

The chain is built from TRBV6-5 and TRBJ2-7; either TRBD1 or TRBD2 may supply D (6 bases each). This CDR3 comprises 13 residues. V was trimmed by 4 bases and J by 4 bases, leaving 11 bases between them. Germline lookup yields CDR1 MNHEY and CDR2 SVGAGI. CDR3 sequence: CASSFGGQYEQYF. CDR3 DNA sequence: TGTGCCAGCAGTTTCGGGGGCCAATACGAGCAGTACTTC.

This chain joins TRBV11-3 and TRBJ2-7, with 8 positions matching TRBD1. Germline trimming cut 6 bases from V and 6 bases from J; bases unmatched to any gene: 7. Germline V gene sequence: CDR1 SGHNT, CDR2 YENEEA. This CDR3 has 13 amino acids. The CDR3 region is CASSWTGSSEQYF. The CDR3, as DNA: TGTGCCAGCAGTTGGACAGGGTCAAGCGAGCAGTACTTC.

The CDR3 loop is CASSPEGYNEQFF. The CDR3 DNA reads TGTGCCAGCAGCCCAGAGGGTTACAATGAGCAGTTCTTC. The chain employs TRBV7-8 and TRBJ2-1, with D perhaps TRBD2 (5 bases). The CDR3 spans 13 residues. Germline values: CDR1 SGHVS, CDR2 FQNEAQ. The germline V and J ends were trimmed by 5 bases and 4 bases, with 9 bases remaining between them.

CDR3 loop: CASSYIGAGADTQYF. The CDR3 DNA reads TGTGCCAGCAGCTACATCGGAGCGGGCGCAGATACGCAGTATTTT. This chain joins TRBV5-5 and TRBJ2-3; weak D call: TRBD2 (6 bases). The CDR3 extends over 15 amino acids. Per the germline V gene, CDR1 is SGHKS and CDR2 is YYEKEE (reference sequence). Trimming cost V 3 bases and J 4 bases, with 15 bases left between them.

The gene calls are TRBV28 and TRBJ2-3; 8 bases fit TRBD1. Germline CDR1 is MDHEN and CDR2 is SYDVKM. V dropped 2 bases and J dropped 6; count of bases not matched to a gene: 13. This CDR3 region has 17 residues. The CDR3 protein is CASSLGGTGRIPDTQYF. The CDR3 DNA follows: TGTGCCAGCAGTTTAGGCGGGACAGGTAGAATCCCCGATACGCAGTATTTT.

CDR3 in DNA: TGTGCCAGCAGCCGGACCTCTGGGACTAGCGGGGGCCCCACAGATACGCAGTATTTT. Translation: CASSRTSGTSGGPTDTQYF. The V and J genes are TRBV7-8 and TRBJ2-3; 14 bases are a match to TRBD2. Germline V lookup: CDR1 SGHVS, CDR2 FQNEAQ. The CDR3 is 19 amino acids. J gave up 2 bases and V 5 bases, and 12 bases lay outside the gene matches.

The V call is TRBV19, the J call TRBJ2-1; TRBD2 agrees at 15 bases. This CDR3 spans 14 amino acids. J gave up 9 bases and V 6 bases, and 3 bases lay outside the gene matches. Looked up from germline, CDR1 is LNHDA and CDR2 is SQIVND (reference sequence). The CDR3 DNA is TGTGCCAGTAGCGGACTAGCGGGGGGGGGTGAGCAGTTCTTC. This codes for CASSGLAGGGEQFF.

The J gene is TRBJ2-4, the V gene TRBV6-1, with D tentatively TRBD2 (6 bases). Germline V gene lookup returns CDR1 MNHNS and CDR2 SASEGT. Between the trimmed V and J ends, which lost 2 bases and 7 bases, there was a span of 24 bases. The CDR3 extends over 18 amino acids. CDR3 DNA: TGTGCCAGCAGTGAAAGGCGGCAGGCGGCAGCACGGGGGAACATTCAGTACTTC. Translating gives CASSERRQAAARGNIQYF.

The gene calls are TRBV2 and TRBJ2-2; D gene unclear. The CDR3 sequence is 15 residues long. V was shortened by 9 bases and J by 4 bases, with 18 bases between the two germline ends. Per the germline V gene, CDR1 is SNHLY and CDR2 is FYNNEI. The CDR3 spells CASQFSGSGTGELFF. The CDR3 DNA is TGTGCCAGTCAATTCTCAGGATCTGGCACCGGGGAGCTGTTTTTT.

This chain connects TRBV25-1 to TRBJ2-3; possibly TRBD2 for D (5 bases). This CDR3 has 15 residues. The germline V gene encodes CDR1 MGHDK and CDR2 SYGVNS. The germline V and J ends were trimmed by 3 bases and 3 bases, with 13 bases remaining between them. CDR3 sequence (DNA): TGTGCCAGCAGTGACCCTCCTCGGGGAACAGATACGCAGTATTTT. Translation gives CASSDPPRGTDTQYF.

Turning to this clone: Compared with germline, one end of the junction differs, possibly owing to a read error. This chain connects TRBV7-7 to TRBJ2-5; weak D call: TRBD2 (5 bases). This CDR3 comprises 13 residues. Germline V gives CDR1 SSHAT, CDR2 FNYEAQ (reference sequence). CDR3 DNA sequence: TGTGCTAGCAGCTTAAGAGGGAAAGAGACCCAGTACTTC. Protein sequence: CASSLRGKETQYF.

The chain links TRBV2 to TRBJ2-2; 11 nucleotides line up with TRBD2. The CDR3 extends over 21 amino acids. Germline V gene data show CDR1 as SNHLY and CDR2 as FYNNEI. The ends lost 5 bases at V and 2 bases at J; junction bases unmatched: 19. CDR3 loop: CASSPGRRMYSGGDNTGELFF. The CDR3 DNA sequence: TGTGCCAGCAGTCCCGGCAGAAGGATGTATAGCGGGGGGGATAACACCGGGGAGCTGTTTTTT.